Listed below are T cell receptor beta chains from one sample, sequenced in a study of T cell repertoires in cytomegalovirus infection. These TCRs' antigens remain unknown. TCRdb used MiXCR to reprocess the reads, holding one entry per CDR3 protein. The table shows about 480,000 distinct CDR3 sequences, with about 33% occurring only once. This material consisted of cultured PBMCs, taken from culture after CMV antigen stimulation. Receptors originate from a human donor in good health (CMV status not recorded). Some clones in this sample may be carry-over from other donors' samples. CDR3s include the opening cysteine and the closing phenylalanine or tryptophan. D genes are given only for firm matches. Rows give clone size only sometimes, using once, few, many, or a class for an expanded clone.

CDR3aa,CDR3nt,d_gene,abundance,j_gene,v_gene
CASRPDGGRGPTDTQYF,TGTGCCAGCAGACCCGACGGCGGGAGGGGTCCCACAGATACGCAGTATTTT,TRBD2,.,TRBJ2-3,TRBV6-1
CASSSPPGLAVSYNEQFF,TGTGCCAGCAGTTCCCCGCCGGGACTAGCGGTCTCCTACAATGAGCAGTTCTTC,TRBD2,few,TRBJ2-1,TRBV7-2
CASSPASTNTGELFF,TGTGCCAGCAGTCCCGCTAGCACGAACACCGGGGAGCTGTTTTTT,.,many,TRBJ2-2,TRBV7-2
CASSPGRHEQFF,TGTGCCAGCAGCCCCGGACGGCATGAGCAGTTCTTC,.,few,TRBJ2-1,TRBV5-6
CASRALTVYSNQPQHF,TGTGCCAGCAGGGCCCTGACAGTATATAGCAATCAGCCCCAGCATTTT,.,.,TRBJ1-5,TRBV28
CASSLLETPYPRRDTIYF,TGTGCCAGCAGCTTGTTGGAAACACCATATCCTCGGAGAGACACCATATATTTT,.,few,TRBJ1-3,TRBV11-2
CASSAEGLRNEQFF,TGTGCCAGCAGCGCGGAGGGCCTGAGGAATGAGCAGTTCTTC,.,many,TRBJ2-1,TRBV7-2
CASRTTATYEQYF,TGTGCCAGCAGGACGACAGCTACCTACGAGCAGTACTTC,.,.,TRBJ2-7,TRBV6-1
CASSSGKGETQYF,TGTGCCAGCAGCTCAGGCAAGGGGGAGACCCAGTACTTC,.,many,TRBJ2-5,TRBV7-2
CASSALTSGANTGELFF,TGTGCCAGCAGCGCTTTGACTAGCGGAGCCAACACCGGGGAGCTGTTTTTT,TRBD2,.,TRBJ2-2,TRBV13
CATSDPTRLNTDTQYF,TGTGCCACCAGTGATCCGACTAGACTAAACACAGATACGCAGTATTTT,.,.,TRBJ2-3,TRBV24-1
CASSLGSGEGTDTQYF,TGTGCCAGCAGTTTAGGTAGCGGAGAGGGCACAGATACGCAGTATTTT,.,few,TRBJ2-3,TRBV12-3/TRBV12-4
CASSSGQGPSMGTDTQYF,TGTGCCAGCAGTTCTGGACAGGGGCCCTCTATGGGGACAGATACGCAGTATTTT,TRBD1,once,TRBJ2-3,TRBV6-5
CASGKRDSNQPQHF,TGTGCCAGCGGAAAAAGGGATAGCAATCAGCCCCAGCATTTT,.,few,TRBJ1-5,TRBV6-6
CATGGLVADTQYF,TGTGCCACAGGGGGGCTGGTCGCAGATACGCAGTATTTT,.,.,TRBJ2-3,TRBV2
CASSLRTGRSTEAFF,TGTGCCAGCAGCTTAAGAACAGGGCGGAGCACTGAAGCTTTCTTT,.,few,TRBJ1-1,TRBV11-3
CASSLGFGLASETQYF,TGTGCCAGCAGCTTAGGGTTTGGGCTAGCGAGTGAGACCCAGTACTTC,.,few,TRBJ2-5,TRBV7-3
CASRFESSGANVLTF,TGTGCCAGCAGATTTGAGAGCTCTGGGGCCAACGTCCTGACTTTC,.,.,TRBJ2-6,TRBV12-3/TRBV12-4
CASSVGLAGKQETQYF,TGTGCCAGCAGCGTTGGACTAGCGGGAAAGCAAGAGACCCAGTACTTC,TRBD2,once,TRBJ2-5,TRBV9
CASSWGASYNSPLHF,TGTGCCAGCAGCTGGGGGGCCTCCTATAATTCACCCCTCCACTTT,.,few,TRBJ1-6,TRBV7-8
CASSLDVQGSRNEKLFF,TGTGCCAGCAGCTTAGATGTACAGGGTTCACGGAATGAAAAACTGTTTTTT,.,.,TRBJ1-4,TRBV7-2
CASSIRSMVPGQGAGQPQHF,TGTGCCAGTAGTATCCGATCGATGGTCCCGGGACAGGGGGCAGGTCAGCCCCAGCATTTT,TRBD1,.,TRBJ1-5,TRBV19
CASSYPRTGLYNEQLF,TGTGCCAGCAGTTACCCCCGGACAGGTCTGTACAATGAGCAGTTGTTC,TRBD1,.,TRBJ2-1,TRBV6-2/TRBV6-3
CASSRTSGRYNSPEQFF,TGTGCCAGCAGCCGGACTAGCGGGAGATACAACTCTCCTGAGCAGTTCTTC,TRBD2,.,TRBJ2-1,TRBV7-2
CASSPGLAGGFEQYF,TGTGCCAGCAGCCCCGGTCTAGCGGGAGGTTTCGAGCAGTACTTC,TRBD2,many,TRBJ2-7,TRBV7-2
CASSQEPTNTEAFF,TGCGCCAGCAGCCAAGAACCCACGAACACTGAAGCTTTCTTT,.,.,TRBJ1-1,TRBV4-3
CASSPRGAGGEEQYF,TGTGCCAGCAGCCCCCGGGGGGCGGGTGGAGAAGAGCAGTACTTC,.,few,TRBJ2-7,TRBV7-3
CSAITAATPRTQYF,TGCAGTGCTATTACGGCCGCCACCCCACGGACGCAGTATTTT,.,.,TRBJ2-3,TRBV20-1
CASSLSLLGREGPRETQYF,TGTGCCAGCAGTTTATCGCTATTAGGGCGGGAGGGCCCTCGGGAGACCCAGTACTTC,TRBD2,.,TRBJ2-5,TRBV28
CASEDLQETQYF,TGTGCCAGCGAGGACCTCCAAGAGACCCAGTACTTC,.,.,TRBJ2-5,TRBV6-2/TRBV6-3
CSASARGPRPNYGYTF,TGCAGTGCTAGCGCCAGGGGGCCAAGACCTAACTATGGCTACACCTTC,TRBD1,once,TRBJ1-2,TRBV20-1
CASSLDPSGIHNEQFF,TGTGCCAGCTCACTCGACCCTAGCGGGATACACAATGAGCAGTTCTTC,TRBD2,.,TRBJ2-1,TRBV18
CAISESHDRVKELFF,TGTGCCATCAGTGAAAGCCACGACAGGGTCAAGGAGCTGTTTTTT,TRBD1,.,TRBJ2-2,TRBV10-3
CASPGAGEAFF,TGTGCCAGCCCTGGGGCAGGTGAAGCTTTCTTT,.,.,TRBJ1-1,TRBV28
CASSMIGRGGPQHF,TGTGCCAGTAGTATGATTGGCCGGGGAGGGCCCCAGCATTTT,.,.,TRBJ1-5,TRBV19
CAIAGELGNEQFF,TGTGCCATCGCGGGAGAACTCGGTAATGAGCAGTTCTTC,TRBD2,few,TRBJ2-1,TRBV10-3
CASSPPVQGEQFF,TGTGCCAGCAGCCCCCCCGTTCAGGGCGAGCAGTTCTTC,.,.,TRBJ2-1,TRBV7-2
CASSYGTRAANTEAFF,TGTGCCAGCAGCTATGGAACCCGGGCTGCCAACACTGAAGCTTTCTTT,.,few,TRBJ1-1,TRBV7-9
CASRASSSYEQYF,TGTGCCTCCCGAGCCTCTAGCTCCTACGAGCAGTACTTC,.,.,TRBJ2-7,TRBV30
CAYGDGTGTGELFF,TGTGCCTACGGGGACGGGACAGGAACCGGGGAGCTGTTTTTT,TRBD1,few,TRBJ2-2,TRBV10-3
CASSLIGGEGNQPQHF,TGTGCCAGCAGCTTAATTGGGGGGGAGGGCAATCAGCCCCAGCATTTT,.,.,TRBJ1-5,TRBV7-8
CSVGRTGTASGGYTF,TGCAGCGTTGGACGAACCGGGACAGCGTCTGGTGGCTACACCTTC,TRBD1,.,TRBJ1-2,TRBV29-1
CSARKRERYNEQFF,TGCAGTGCTAGAAAGAGGGAGAGGTACAATGAGCAGTTCTTC,.,.,TRBJ2-1,TRBV20-1
CASIPTGGSQETQYF,TGTGCCAGCATTCCGACAGGGGGTAGTCAAGAGACCCAGTACTTC,TRBD1,.,TRBJ2-5,TRBV28
CASQGQGFYNEQFF,TGTGCCAGCCAGGGACAGGGTTTTTACAATGAGCAGTTCTTC,TRBD1,.,TRBJ2-1,TRBV12-3/TRBV12-4
CASIFQPSRTDTQYF,TGTGCCAGCATTTTCCAGCCCAGCAGGACAGATACGCAGTATTTT,.,few,TRBJ2-3,TRBV7-2
CASSPTGTSGTDTQYF,TGTGCCAGTAGCCCCACCGGGACTAGCGGCACAGATACGCAGTATTTT,TRBD2,.,TRBJ2-3,TRBV19
CASSFVKATNEQFF,TGTGCCAGCAGTTTCGTGAAAGCGACCAATGAGCAGTTCTTC,.,.,TRBJ2-1,TRBV27
CASSNSGSSYNEQFF,TGTGCCAGCAGCAATAGCGGTAGCTCCTACAATGAGCAGTTCTTC,.,.,TRBJ2-1,TRBV12-3/TRBV12-4
CASSRGSGQGEQPQHF,TGCGCCAGCAGCCGGGGTTCGGGACAGGGGGAACAGCCCCAGCATTTT,TRBD1,few,TRBJ1-5,TRBV4-3
CASRVADTQYF,TGTGCCAGCAGGGTCGCGGATACGCAGTATTTT,.,.,TRBJ2-3,TRBV6-5
CSARGDPRRSANVLTF,TGCAGTGCTAGAGGGGACCCACGACGATCGGCCAACGTCCTGACTTTC,.,.,TRBJ2-6,TRBV20-1
CASSLVPWEQYF,TGTGCCAGCAGCTTAGTCCCCTGGGAGCAGTACTTC,.,many,TRBJ2-7,TRBV7-2
CSVLGLSSYEQYF,TGCAGTGTACTGGGTCTTAGCTCCTACGAGCAGTACTTC,.,.,TRBJ2-7,TRBV29-1
CASSADKPGNTIYF,TGTGCCAGCAGTGCGGACAAACCTGGAAACACCATATATTTT,.,few,TRBJ1-3,TRBV28
CASSLGAGSPQETQYF,TGTGCCAGCAGCTTAGGGGCGGGGAGTCCCCAAGAGACCCAGTACTTC,.,many,TRBJ2-5,TRBV11-2
CASSASLYRRNQPQHF,TGTGCCAGCAGTGCCTCCCTTTATCGGAGAAATCAGCCCCAGCATTTT,.,few,TRBJ1-5,TRBV12-3/TRBV12-4
CASSVSGITDTQYF,TGCGCCAGCAGCGTAAGCGGGATCACAGATACGCAGTATTTT,TRBD2,.,TRBJ2-3,TRBV5-1
CASSWGDRPYQPQHF,TGTGCCAGCAGCTGGGGAGACAGGCCCTATCAGCCCCAGCATTTT,.,many,TRBJ1-5,TRBV7-2
CASSEGPTHLNYGYTF,TGTGCCAGCAGTGAGGGGCCAACACACCTTAACTATGGCTACACCTTC,.,.,TRBJ1-2,TRBV6-5